A selection of T cell receptor beta chains follows, all from one sample in a study of shared clonotypes between healthy human individuals. Assay: immunoSEQ multiplex PCR; the TCRdb copy retains only in-frame clones and omits some. This table holds roughly 570,000 clones, 95% to 98% found once. Sequencing input: naive CD8+ T cells sorted from blood. These receptor sequences come from a young man in good health. Each CDR3 is given with its conserved first and last residue. The D gene is left open where the match is weak. Clone size is given for some rows only: seen once, a few or many times, or a class if the clone is expanded.

clone size: .; D gene: .; V gene: TRBV7-8; J gene: TRBJ2-5; CDR3 protein: CASSLDEDQETQYF; CDR3 DNA: TGTGCCAGCAGCTTAGACGAGGACCAAGAGACCCAGTACTTC
clone size: .; D gene: .; V gene: TRBV28; J gene: TRBJ2-1; CDR3 protein: CASTGMSNEQFF; CDR3 DNA: TGTGCCAGCACCGGGATGAGCAATGAGCAGTTCTTC
clone size: .; D gene: .; V gene: TRBV27; J gene: TRBJ2-7; CDR3 protein: CASSPPAGRYYEQYF; CDR3 DNA: TGTGCCAGCAGCCCCCCGGCAGGTCGCTACTACGAGCAGTACTTC
clone size: once; D gene: TRBD2; V gene: TRBV27; J gene: TRBJ2-5; CDR3 protein: CASSSLAGEETQYF; CDR3 DNA: TGTGCCAGCAGTTCCTTAGCGGGAGAAGAGACCCAGTACTTC
clone size: once; D gene: .; V gene: TRBV18; J gene: TRBJ2-2; CDR3 protein: CASSDPGFRTGELFF; CDR3 DNA: TGTGCCAGCTCAGATCCGGGATTTAGAACCGGGGAGCTGTTTTTT
clone size: .; D gene: .; V gene: TRBV5-6; J gene: TRBJ2-1; CDR3 protein: CASSFVAAAYNEQFF; CDR3 DNA: TGTGCCAGCAGCTTTGTGGCGGCTGCCTACAATGAGCAGTTCTTC
clone size: .; D gene: .; V gene: TRBV6-5; J gene: TRBJ2-3; CDR3 protein: CASSYPSGRGPDTQYF; CDR3 DNA: TGTGCCAGCAGTTATCCGTCGGGCCGCGGACCAGATACGCAGTATTTT
clone size: .; D gene: .; V gene: TRBV4-2; J gene: TRBJ2-7; CDR3 protein: CASSSGWGDEQYF; CDR3 DNA: TGTGCCAGCAGCTCAGGGTGGGGGGACGAGCAGTACTTC
clone size: .; D gene: .; V gene: TRBV28; J gene: TRBJ2-2; CDR3 protein: CASSLWAGDRELFF; CDR3 DNA: TGTGCCAGCAGTTTATGGGCAGGGGACCGGGAGCTGTTTTTT
clone size: .; D gene: TRBD2; V gene: TRBV7-6; J gene: TRBJ2-1; CDR3 protein: CASSLGGGTPNEQFF; CDR3 DNA: TGTGCCAGCAGCTTAGGGGGAGGGACCCCAAATGAGCAGTTCTTC
clone size: .; D gene: TRBD1; V gene: TRBV7-9; J gene: TRBJ1-1; CDR3 protein: CASSLGKQGQNTEAFF; CDR3 DNA: TGTGCCAGCAGCTTAGGGAAACAGGGGCAGAACACTGAAGCTTTCTTT
clone size: .; D gene: .; V gene: TRBV7-9; J gene: TRBJ1-2; CDR3 protein: CASSQDRYGYTF; CDR3 DNA: TGTGCCAGCAGCCAGGACAGATATGGCTACACCTTC
clone size: once; D gene: TRBD1; V gene: TRBV19; J gene: TRBJ2-7; CDR3 protein: CAASGTGSYEQYF; CDR3 DNA: TGTGCCGCCTCCGGGACAGGCTCCTACGAGCAGTACTTC
clone size: once; D gene: .; V gene: TRBV7-6; J gene: TRBJ1-3; CDR3 protein: CASSPTRGRGNTIYF; CDR3 DNA: TGTGCCAGCAGCCCGACACGGGGCAGGGGAAACACCATATATTTT
clone size: .; D gene: .; V gene: TRBV4-1; J gene: TRBJ2-7; CDR3 protein: CASRLLGEGINEQYF; CDR3 DNA: TGCGCCAGCAGGCTTCTCGGCGAGGGGATAAACGAGCAGTACTTC
clone size: once; D gene: .; V gene: TRBV14; J gene: TRBJ2-7; CDR3 protein: CASSQESYEQYF; CDR3 DNA: TGTGCCAGCAGCCAAGAAAGTTACGAGCAGTACTTC
clone size: once; D gene: .; V gene: TRBV6-4; J gene: TRBJ1-5; CDR3 protein: CASTTLTGHF; CDR3 DNA: TGTGCCAGCACCACTCTCACGGGGCATTTT
clone size: once; D gene: TRBD2; V gene: TRBV7-9; J gene: TRBJ2-1; CDR3 protein: CASSLGGGRGNEQFF; CDR3 DNA: TGTGCCAGCAGCTTAGGTGGCGGGAGGGGGAATGAGCAGTTCTTC
clone size: .; D gene: .; V gene: TRBV6-4; J gene: TRBJ1-2; CDR3 protein: CASSVRLGHGYTF; CDR3 DNA: TGTGCCAGCAGTGTGCGGTTGGGTCATGGCTACACCTTC
clone size: .; D gene: .; V gene: TRBV7-9; J gene: TRBJ1-5; CDR3 protein: CASSSQSQGNQPQHF; CDR3 DNA: TGTGCCAGCAGCTCACAGAGTCAGGGGAATCAGCCCCAGCATTTT
clone size: .; D gene: TRBD1; V gene: TRBV28; J gene: TRBJ2-2; CDR3 protein: CASSFPYRGRSTGELFF; CDR3 DNA: TGTGCCAGCAGTTTCCCCTACAGGGGTAGGAGCACCGGGGAGCTGTTTTTT
clone size: .; D gene: TRBD2; V gene: TRBV10-2; J gene: TRBJ2-7; CDR3 protein: CASNPGRGPYEQYF; CDR3 DNA: TGCGCCAGCAACCCCGGGAGGGGCCCCTACGAGCAGTACTTC
clone size: .; D gene: .; V gene: TRBV7-9; J gene: TRBJ1-1; CDR3 protein: CATRGTEAFF; CDR3 DNA: TGTGCCACCCGAGGCACTGAAGCTTTCTTT
clone size: .; D gene: .; V gene: TRBV11-2; J gene: TRBJ2-1; CDR3 protein: CASSLSRLASYNEQFF; CDR3 DNA: TGTGCCAGCAGCTTAAGTAGGCTAGCTTCCTACAATGAGCAGTTCTTC
clone size: .; D gene: TRBD1; V gene: TRBV7-9; J gene: TRBJ2-7; CDR3 protein: CASSSPLLGQVYEQYF; CDR3 DNA: TGTGCCAGCAGCTCACCACTTTTAGGACAGGTCTACGAGCAGTACTTC
clone size: .; D gene: .; V gene: TRBV7-9; J gene: TRBJ1-3; CDR3 protein: CASIGRNSGNTIYF; CDR3 DNA: TGTGCCAGCATCGGACGGAACTCTGGAAACACCATATATTTT
clone size: .; D gene: TRBD1; V gene: TRBV5-1; J gene: TRBJ2-7; CDR3 protein: CASSFTSTGRYEQYF; CDR3 DNA: TGCGCCAGCAGCTTCACTTCGACAGGGCGGTACGAGCAGTACTTC
clone size: once; D gene: .; V gene: TRBV7-9; J gene: TRBJ2-1; CDR3 protein: CASSPHGGRNHNEQFF; CDR3 DNA: TGTGCCAGCAGCCCCCATGGGGGCCGGAATCACAATGAGCAGTTCTTC
clone size: .; D gene: TRBD1; V gene: TRBV6-1; J gene: TRBJ1-1; CDR3 protein: CASSPKTGEVTEAFF; CDR3 DNA: TGTGCCAGCAGTCCAAAGACAGGGGAGGTCACTGAAGCTTTCTTT
clone size: .; D gene: .; V gene: TRBV5-1; J gene: TRBJ1-1; CDR3 protein: CASSPTDSGETEAFF; CDR3 DNA: TGCGCCAGCAGCCCCACCGACTCGGGAGAGACTGAAGCTTTCTTT
clone size: .; D gene: .; V gene: TRBV9; J gene: TRBJ2-1; CDR3 protein: CASSSNELQQSNEQFF; CDR3 DNA: TGTGCCAGCAGTTCGAACGAGCTACAGCAGAGCAATGAGCAGTTCTTC
clone size: .; D gene: .; V gene: TRBV21-1; J gene: TRBJ2-1; CDR3 protein: CATGADEQFF; CDR3 DNA: TGTGCTACGGGAGCGGATGAGCAGTTCTTC
clone size: .; D gene: TRBD1; V gene: TRBV9; J gene: TRBJ2-7; CDR3 protein: CASSVATETGTLYEQYF; CDR3 DNA: TGTGCCAGCAGCGTAGCTACCGAGACAGGGACCCTTTACGAGCAGTACTTC
clone size: once; D gene: .; V gene: TRBV25-1; J gene: TRBJ2-7; CDR3 protein: CASSEGHIYEQYF; CDR3 DNA: TGTGCCAGCAGTGAGGGACACATCTACGAGCAGTACTTC
clone size: .; D gene: TRBD1; V gene: TRBV7-6; J gene: TRBJ1-1; CDR3 protein: CASQGDGAEAFF; CDR3 DNA: TGTGCCAGCCAGGGGGATGGGGCTGAAGCTTTCTTT
clone size: .; D gene: .; V gene: TRBV28; J gene: TRBJ1-5; CDR3 protein: CASSLWRSGRGNQPQHF; CDR3 DNA: TGTGCCAGCAGTTTATGGAGGTCAGGGAGAGGCAATCAGCCCCAGCATTTT
clone size: .; D gene: .; V gene: TRBV5-5; J gene: TRBJ1-5; CDR3 protein: CASSLRLIQGKSNQPQHF; CDR3 DNA: TGTGCCAGCAGCTTGCGGTTAATACAGGGTAAGAGCAATCAGCCCCAGCATTTT
clone size: .; D gene: .; V gene: TRBV7-8; J gene: TRBJ2-1; CDR3 protein: CASRVEAHSSYNEQFF; CDR3 DNA: TGTGCCAGCAGAGTGGAAGCGCACAGCTCCTACAATGAGCAGTTCTTC
clone size: few; D gene: .; V gene: TRBV2; J gene: TRBJ2-7; CDR3 protein: CASSGGQIAPGEQYF; CDR3 DNA: TGTGCCAGCAGCGGAGGACAGATAGCCCCGGGGGAGCAGTACTTC
clone size: once; D gene: TRBD2; V gene: TRBV4-1; J gene: TRBJ2-3; CDR3 protein: CASSQTSGRAIDTQYF; CDR3 DNA: TGCGCCAGCAGCCAAACTAGCGGGAGGGCCATAGATACGCAGTATTTT
clone size: .; D gene: TRBD1; V gene: TRBV7-3; J gene: TRBJ1-1; CDR3 protein: CASSSDRGGYTEAFF; CDR3 DNA: TGTGCCAGCAGCTCGGACAGGGGCGGGTACACTGAAGCTTTCTTT
clone size: .; D gene: .; V gene: TRBV27; J gene: TRBJ2-7; CDR3 protein: CASRALAARYEQYF; CDR3 DNA: TGTGCCAGCAGAGCGCTAGCAGCGAGATACGAGCAGTACTTC
clone size: .; D gene: TRBD1; V gene: TRBV27; J gene: TRBJ1-2; CDR3 protein: CASSLSGTGHYGYTF; CDR3 DNA: TGTGCCAGCAGTTTGAGTGGGACAGGGCACTATGGCTACACCTTC
clone size: once; D gene: .; V gene: TRBV7-9; J gene: TRBJ2-7; CDR3 protein: CASSEGLEQYF; CDR3 DNA: TGTGCCAGCAGCGAAGGCCTAGAGCAGTACTTC
clone size: .; D gene: .; V gene: TRBV18; J gene: TRBJ1-1; CDR3 protein: CASSQTYEAFF; CDR3 DNA: TGTGCCAGCTCACAGACTTATGAAGCTTTCTTT
clone size: .; D gene: .; V gene: TRBV7-9; J gene: TRBJ2-7; CDR3 protein: CASSLGDGYEQYF; CDR3 DNA: TGTGCCAGCAGCTTGGGAGACGGCTACGAGCAGTACTTC
clone size: .; D gene: TRBD1; V gene: TRBV2; J gene: TRBJ1-5; CDR3 protein: CASGDRVPSKPQHF; CDR3 DNA: TGTGCCAGCGGGGACAGGGTTCCCAGTAAGCCCCAGCATTTT
clone size: .; D gene: .; V gene: TRBV30; J gene: TRBJ2-7; CDR3 protein: CAWSVLGEPYEQYF; CDR3 DNA: TGTGCCTGGAGTGTATTGGGGGAGCCCTACGAGCAGTACTTC
clone size: .; D gene: .; V gene: TRBV28; J gene: TRBJ1-5; CDR3 protein: CASVQGFSQPQHF; CDR3 DNA: TGTGCCAGCGTTCAGGGGTTCAGTCAGCCCCAGCATTTT
clone size: .; D gene: TRBD2; V gene: TRBV7-9; J gene: TRBJ2-1; CDR3 protein: CASSPRDAGTSGRNEQFF; CDR3 DNA: TGTGCCAGCAGCCCCCGGGACGCCGGGACTAGCGGGAGAAATGAGCAGTTCTTC
clone size: .; D gene: .; V gene: TRBV5-6; J gene: TRBJ1-2; CDR3 protein: CASSIQSSNYGYTF; CDR3 DNA: TGTGCCAGCAGCATACAGAGCTCTAACTATGGCTACACCTTC
clone size: once; D gene: .; V gene: TRBV2; J gene: TRBJ2-7; CDR3 protein: CASSESGQTYEQYF; CDR3 DNA: TGTGCCAGCAGTGAAAGCGGGCAAACCTACGAGCAGTACTTC
clone size: .; D gene: .; V gene: TRBV28; J gene: TRBJ2-7; CDR3 protein: CASRRLSGAHEQYF; CDR3 DNA: TGTGCCAGCAGGCGGTTGTCAGGGGCCCACGAGCAGTACTTC